Described below is a single TCR beta chain sequence and its context. There are 15 residues in the CDR3. Germline CDR1 and CDR2: MGHRA and YSYEKL. J lost 4 bases, V lost 4 bases, and 10 bases had no gene match. These data are taken from a study of cytomegalovirus exposure and HLA in healthy donors. The primer mix had 60 Vbeta and 13 Jbeta primers. Produced via immunoSEQ multiplex PCR; TCRdb's table is partial and in-frame only. The sample lists around 45,000 clones; 45% to 60% were seen once. The sequencing sample was made of PBMCs. The sequence was collected from a man in his sixties in good health and CMV-seronegative. The rearrangement uses TRBV4-1 and TRBJ2-7, with 7 bases fitting TRBD1. The CDR3 region has the DNA TGCGCCAGCAGCCCGGCCGGGACAGTTCAATACGAGCAGTACTTC. Translated, it gives CASSPAGTVQYEQYF.